Presented here are 10 T cell receptor beta chains from one specimen sequenced in a study of T cells in Graves' hyperthyroidism and ophthalmopathy. Template material for amplifying TCR beta CDR3 regions consisted of RNA transcripts. HTBI primers were the set used in a first-round RT-PCR of the TCR CDR3. MiXCR was run by TCRdb on the multiplex PCR reads, yielding one entry per CDR3 protein. The table has about 640,000 distinct CDR3 sequences, about 20% seen once. Material for sequencing was blood. The receptors were gathered from a man aged 25 to 40 with Graves' ophthalmopathy.

This clonotype occurred many times. The genes are TRBV30 and TRBJ2-2, with D uncertain. V lost 4 bases and J lost 9, with 12 bases in between. This CDR3 is built from 12 residues. Germline CDR1 and CDR2: GTSNPN and SVGIG (reference sequence). DNA of the CDR3: TGTGCCTGGACTCTCCACCTACGGGAGCTGTTTTTT. Amino acid sequence: CAWTLHLRELFF.

This clonotype was seen ten or more times. The V and J genes are TRBV7-2 and TRBJ2-7, with 7 bases matching TRBD2. V lost 1 base and J lost 1; bases outside the gene matches: 4. Per germline, CDR1 SGHTA and CDR2 FQGNSA. The CDR3 extends over 15 amino acids. The CDR3 DNA follows: TGTGCCAGCAGCTTAGGGGCTAGCGGATCCTACGAGCAGTACTTC. This sequence encodes CASSLGASGSYEQYF.

A few counts support this clonotype. This chain uses TRBV7-2 with TRBJ2-7; no definite D call. Germline CDR1 is SGHTA and CDR2 is FQGNSA. V was shortened by 4 bases and J by 3 bases, with 10 bases between the two germline ends. The length of the CDR3 is 13 residues. The CDR3 bases are TGTGCCAGCAGCTGGCAGGCTAACTACGAGCAGTACTTC. Its protein product is CASSWQANYEQYF.

This chain joins TRBV28 and TRBJ2-2, with 7 bases aligning to TRBD1. After removal of 7 bases from V and 0 bases from J, the junction contained 8 bases not matched to a gene. Looked up from germline, CDR1 is MDHEN and CDR2 is SYDVKM. The CDR3 runs 16 residues. As DNA, the CDR3 is TGTGCCAGCACCCTAACAGGGGCCGCGAACACCGGGGAGCTGTTTTTT. Residues: CASTLTGAANTGELFF.

The CDR3 spells CASSLDGPQEQFF. CDR3 coding DNA: TGTGCCAGCAGCTTAGATGGCCCCCAGGAGCAGTTCTTC. The genes are TRBV11-2 and TRBJ2-1; no reliable D call. The CDR3 has 13 residues. Trimming stripped 0 bases from V and 10 bases from J, with 10 bases between. CDR1 and CDR2 (germline): SGHAT, FQNNGV.

The genes are TRBV9 and TRBJ2-1, with D possibly TRBD2 on 6 matching bases. The CDR3 is made up of 15 amino acids. V dropped 4 bases and J dropped 7 bases, with 18 bases sitting between them. Germline CDR1 and CDR2: SGDLS and YYNGEE. CDR3 amino acids: CASSTTIAEINEQFF. CDR3 DNA sequence: TGTGCCAGCAGCACCACCATAGCGGAAATAAATGAGCAGTTCTTC. Complete variable domain (other parts from reference TRBV9 and TRBJ2-1): DSGVTQTPKHLITATGQRVTLRCSPRSGDLSVYWYQQSLDQGLQFLIQYYNGEERAKGNILERFSAQQFPDLHSELNLSSLELGDSALYFCASSTTIAEINEQFFGPGTRLTVL.

This clonotype has more than one count but fewer than ten. A much larger clone is a single base away; this may be a read error. V and J are TRBV5-1 and TRBJ2-7, with 7 positions matching TRBD1. J gave up 2 bases and V 7 bases, and 6 bases lay outside the gene matches. The germline V gene encodes CDR1 SGHRS and CDR2 YFSETQ. CDR3 length: 13 residues. The CDR3: CASGIGTAYEQYF. In nucleotides, the CDR3 is TGCGCCAGCGGCATTGGGACAGCCTACGAGCAGTACTTC.

The chain carries TRBV19 and TRBJ2-2; D ambiguous. CDR1 LNHDA and CDR2 SQIVND come from the germline V gene (reference sequence). The CDR3 is 14 residues long. The V end was cut by 5 bases, the J end by 1 base, with 8 bases between. In DNA form, the CDR3 reads TGTGCCAGTAGTCCTCTCCAGAACACCGGGGAGCTGTTTTTT. As protein: CASSPLQNTGELFF.

This clonotype was seen ten or more times. The chain joins TRBV28 to TRBJ1-1, with TRBD1 matching 8 bases. The CDR3 is 14 amino acids. V lost 4 bases, J lost 1 base, and 2 bases stayed unmatched. The germline CDR1 and CDR2 sequences are MDHEN and SYDVKM. CDR3 nucleotides: TGTGCCAGCAGTTGGACAGGGAGGAACACTGAAGCTTTCTTT. Translated: CASSWTGRNTEAFF.

About this clonotype itself: At one of its ends the junction is not consistent with the germline gene, which may arise from a read error. The chain uses TRBV11-2 and TRBJ2-5, with TRBD2 identical over 15 bases. Looked up from germline, CDR1 is SGHAT and CDR2 is FQNNGV. This CDR3 region has 17 residues. The CDR3 loop is CASSQGLAGGLKETQYF. CDR3 nucleotides: TGCGCCAGCAGCCAAGGACTAGCGGGAGGGCTGAAAGAGACCCAGTACTTC.